This TCR beta chain was identified during a study of glioma-infiltrating T cells after dendritic cell vaccination. Time point of the sample: after dendritic cell vaccination, including at tumor progression/relapse. This clone was counted once. The sample has other DNA sequences that encode this CDR3 too. V was trimmed by 3 bases and J by 1 base, leaving 7 bases between them. The CDR3 length is 13 residues. Germline CDR1 SGDLS, CDR2 YYNGEE. This table comes from immunoSEQ multiplex PCR, and its TCRdb copy is limited to in-frame clones, with some not included. Among 70,000 to 100,000 clones listed, over 80% were seen once.

The TCR was taken from a human donor with glioblastoma. Material: blood, obtained after dendritic cell vaccination. J is TRBJ2-5 and V is TRBV9, with D possibly TRBD2 on 6 matching bases. DNA for the CDR3: TGTGCCAGCAGCGGGGGACTCCAAGAGACCCAGTACTTC. Its protein is CASSGGLQETQYF.